One sample yielded the 20 T cell receptor beta chains listed below, sequenced in a study of somatic mutations in cytotoxic T cells in rheumatoid arthritis. Assay: immunoSEQ multiplex PCR; the TCRdb copy retains only in-frame clones and omits some. Among approximately 20,000 clones, over 70% were seen once, and the ten largest hold roughly a tenth. The specimen was CD8+ T cells sorted from blood. The receptors stem from a woman aged 50 to 60 in good health.

This clone was detected only a few times. The chain carries TRBV2 and TRBJ2-3; 8 bases agree with TRBD2. The V gene end was trimmed by 7 bases and the J gene end by 4 bases; junction bases not matched to a gene: 10. CDR3 length: 15 amino acids. Germline assignment: CDR1 SNHLY and CDR2 FYNNEI. In DNA, the CDR3 is TGTGCCAGCATGCTCGGGGGGGCTAGCGCAGATACGCAGTATTTT. This codes for CASMLGGASADTQYF.

The V gene is TRBV27, the J gene TRBJ2-2, with 10 bases aligning to TRBD1. The CDR3 loop spans 14 amino acids. The germline gives CDR1 MNHEY, CDR2 SMNVEV (reference sequence). V trimming: 8 bases; J trimming: 2 bases; junction bases outside the gene matches: 2. CDR3 sequence (DNA): TGTGCCAGCCGGGACAGGGGCAACACCGGGGAGCTGTTTTTT. Encoded protein: CASRDRGNTGELFF.

The rearrangement links TRBV7-9 to TRBJ2-2, with D hard to call. This CDR3 spans 12 amino acids. Trimming removed 4 bases from V and 4 bases from J, with 4 bases in between. The V gene's germline CDR1 is SEHNR and CDR2 FQNEAQ (reference sequence). CDR3 in DNA: TGTGCCAGCAGCTGGGGCACCGGGGAGCTGTTTTTT. It encodes CASSWGTGELFF.

This clone was detected only a few times. J is TRBJ1-1 and V is TRBV7-6; TRBD1 might be the D (6 bases). From germline, CDR1 is SGHVS and CDR2 FNYEAQ. The CDR3 runs to 15 residues. V was pared by 1 base and J by 2 bases, with 11 bases between. This CDR3 reads CASSLEQGPNTEAFF. The CDR3 bases are TGTGCCAGCAGCTTAGAGCAGGGGCCTAACACTGAAGCTTTCTTT.

This chain connects TRBV9 to TRBJ2-5, with 7 bases lining up with TRBD1. The CDR3 loop spans 17 amino acids. Germline CDR1 is SGDLS and CDR2 is YYNGEE. The junction had 12 bases not matched to a gene; V was cut back by 3 bases and J by 1 base. CDR3 nucleotides: TGTGCCAGCAGCGCCCCAATAGGGGACAGAGGCCAAGAGACCCAGTACTTC. Protein product: CASSAPIGDRGQETQYF.

The chain combines TRBV11-2 with TRBJ2-2; D remains unclear. V was pared by 3 bases and J by 6 bases, with 2 bases between. Germline V CDR1 and CDR2: SGHAT, FQNNGV. This CDR3 comprises 11 residues. CDR3 DNA sequence: TGTGCCAGCAGCTTCGCCGGGGAGCTGTTTTTT. Amino acids: CASSFAGELFF. Full variable domain (rest looked up from reference TRBV11-2 and TRBJ2-2): EAGVAQSPRYKIIEKRQSVAFWCNPISGHATLYWYQQILGQGPKLLIQFQNNGVVDDSQLPKDRFSAERLKGVDSTLKIQPAKLEDSAVYLCASSFAGELFFGEGSRLTVL.

This chain connects TRBV4-2 to TRBJ2-5; TRBD1 agrees at 8 bases. Germline V gene lookup returns CDR1 LGHNA and CDR2 YNFKEQ. This CDR3 contains 16 residues. V gave up 0 bases and J gave up 5 bases; unmatched junction bases: 8. DNA of the CDR3: TGTGCCAGCAGCCAAGAAGGACAGGGTACACAGGAGACCCAGTACTTC. This codes for CASSQEGQGTQETQYF.

The chain has TRBV27 and TRBJ1-5; D is possibly TRBD1 (6 bases). This CDR3 comprises 14 residues. Germline V CDR1 and CDR2: MNHEY, SMNVEV (reference sequence). V shed 5 bases and J shed 7 bases, with 15 bases lying between them. CDR3 sequence reads: CASSLGTMNQPQHF. As DNA, the CDR3 is TGTGCCAGCAGTCTTGGGACAATGAACCAGCCCCAGCATTTT.

The rearrangement links TRBV27 to TRBJ2-2; TRBD2 might be the D (7 bases). The V gene lost 8 bases and the J gene lost 6 bases, with 19 bases spanning the gap. From germline, CDR1 is MNHEY and CDR2 SMNVEV (reference sequence). The CDR3 is 15 amino acids. CDR3 region: CASGIGGLGPGELFF. Written as DNA, the CDR3 is TGTGCCAGCGGAATCGGGGGGCTCGGCCCCGGGGAGCTGTTTTTT.

The rearrangement links TRBV10-3 to TRBJ2-3; TRBD2 matches 8 bases. J lost 4 bases, V lost 0 bases, and 6 bases had no gene match. The CDR3 runs to 16 residues. Germline lookup yields CDR1 ENHRY and CDR2 SYGVKD. The CDR3 loop is CAISESAGEGADTQYF. CDR3 nucleotides: TGTGCCATCAGTGAGTCAGCGGGAGAGGGGGCAGATACGCAGTATTTT.

The J gene is TRBJ2-1, the V gene TRBV11-2; 14 nucleotides line up with TRBD2. The CDR3 sequence is 16 residues long. Germline assignment: CDR1 SGHAT and CDR2 FQNNGV. V shed 4 bases, J shed 4 bases, and the junction held 3 bases outside the gene matches. This chain's CDR3 is CASSSGLAGVYNEQFF. The CDR3 DNA is TGTGCCAGCAGCTCGGGACTAGCGGGAGTTTACAATGAGCAGTTCTTC.

The V call is TRBV5-6, the J call TRBJ2-3; D gene unclear. The germline V gene encodes CDR1 SGHDT and CDR2 YYEEEE. V lost 5 bases and J lost 4, with 11 bases in between. This CDR3 region has 13 residues. As DNA, the CDR3 is TGTGCCAGCAGTGACTTCGGAGCAGATACGCAGTATTTT. Its protein product is CASSDFGADTQYF. Variable domain in full (rest from reference TRBV5-6 and TRBJ2-3): DAGVTQSPTHLIKTRGQQVTLRCSPKSGHDTVSWYQQALGQGPQFIFQYYEEEERQRGNFPDRFSGHQFPNYSSELNVNALLLGDSALYLCASSDFGADTQYFGPGTRLTVL.

The rearrangement uses TRBV7-9 and TRBJ1-3; 8 bases align to TRBD1. The CDR3 runs 16 residues. Germline lookup yields CDR1 SEHNR and CDR2 FQNEAQ (reference sequence). V shed 5 bases and J 2 bases; nucleotides not matched to a gene: 8. As DNA, the CDR3 is TGTGCCAGCAGCCCCCCGACAGGGGATACTGGAAACACCATATATTTT. It encodes CASSPPTGDTGNTIYF. Supplemented by reference TRBV7-9 and TRBJ1-3, the full variable domain reads DTGVSQNPRHKITKRGQNVTFRCDPISEHNRLYWYRQTLGQGPEFLTYFQNEAQLEKSRLLSDRFSAERPKGSFSTLEIQRTEQGDSAMYLCASSPPTGDTGNTIYFGEGSWLTVV.

The genes are TRBV5-6 and TRBJ2-5; D is perhaps TRBD2 (5 bases). CDR1 is SGHDT, CDR2 YYEEEE, per germline. Trimming took 4 bases from V and 2 from J, leaving 15 bases between them. This CDR3 has 15 amino acids. For the CDR3, the DNA is TGTGCCAGCAGCCGAGGTTGGGGAGCACAAGAGACCCAGTACTTC. Its protein is CASSRGWGAQETQYF.

This chain uses TRBV7-9 with TRBJ2-7; no clear D gene. The CDR3 extends over 14 amino acids. Trimming left V 5 bases short and J 2 bases short, with 13 bases between. The germline V gene has CDR1 SEHNR and CDR2 FQNEAQ (reference sequence). CDR3 amino acids: CASSTTEKPYEQYF. As DNA, the CDR3 is TGTGCCAGCAGCACTACAGAAAAACCCTACGAGCAGTACTTC.

This sequence joins TRBV4-1 and TRBJ2-7; perhaps TRBD1 as D (5 bases). The CDR3 loop spans 15 amino acids. V lost 0 bases and J 0 bases, leaving 9 bases between the germline ends. CDR1 and CDR2 (germline): MGHRA, YSYEKL. CDR3 region: CASSQEQANSYEQYF. DNA of the CDR3: TGCGCCAGCAGCCAAGAACAGGCTAACTCCTACGAGCAGTACTTC.

The chain employs TRBV7-9 and TRBJ2-3; 7 positions match TRBD2. The V gene end was trimmed by 7 bases and the J gene end by 2 bases; junction bases not matched to a gene: 21. Germline V CDR1 and CDR2: SEHNR, FQNEAQ (reference sequence). The CDR3 consists of 19 residues. The CDR3 loop is CASTISVGGVPGITDTQYF. The CDR3 DNA reads as TGTGCCAGCACCATATCTGTGGGGGGGGTTCCGGGTATCACAGATACGCAGTATTTT.

On this clone: This sample also contains other DNA sequences that code for the same CDR3. The rearrangement links TRBV6-5 to TRBJ2-7; D is unresolved. The CDR3 consists of 15 residues. Between the trimmed V and J ends, which lost 4 bases and 0 bases, there was a span of 13 bases. CDR1 is MNHEY and CDR2 is SVGAGI in the germline V gene. The CDR3 protein is CASSSFPDLSYEQYF. CDR3 nucleotides: TGTGCCAGCAGTTCTTTCCCGGACCTCTCCTACGAGCAGTACTTC.

This clone was counted between two and nine times. The chain is built from TRBV2 and TRBJ1-1; D is unclear. The V end was cut by 5 bases, the J end by 3 bases, with 4 bases between. This CDR3 comprises 11 residues. In germline, CDR1 is SNHLY, CDR2 FYNNEI. The CDR3 sequence: CASSTDTEAFF. DNA of the CDR3: TGTGCCAGCAGTACGGACACTGAAGCTTTCTTT. Filled out from reference TRBV2 and TRBJ1-1, the complete variable domain reads EPEVTQTPSHQVTQMGQEVILRCVPISNHLYFYWYRQILGQKVEFLVSFYNNEISEKSEIFDDQFSVERPDGSNFTLKIRSTKLEDSAMYFCASSTDTEAFFGQGTRLTVV.

The chain joins TRBV7-9 to TRBJ2-7; 7 bases map to TRBD1. Germline V gives CDR1 SEHNR, CDR2 FQNEAQ (reference sequence). Trimming at V came to 5 bases and at J to 4 bases, leaving 5 bases not matched to a gene. The CDR3 spans 13 residues. The CDR3 reads CASSAQTGYEQYF. CDR3 bases: TGTGCCAGCAGCGCCCAGACAGGGTACGAGCAGTACTTC.